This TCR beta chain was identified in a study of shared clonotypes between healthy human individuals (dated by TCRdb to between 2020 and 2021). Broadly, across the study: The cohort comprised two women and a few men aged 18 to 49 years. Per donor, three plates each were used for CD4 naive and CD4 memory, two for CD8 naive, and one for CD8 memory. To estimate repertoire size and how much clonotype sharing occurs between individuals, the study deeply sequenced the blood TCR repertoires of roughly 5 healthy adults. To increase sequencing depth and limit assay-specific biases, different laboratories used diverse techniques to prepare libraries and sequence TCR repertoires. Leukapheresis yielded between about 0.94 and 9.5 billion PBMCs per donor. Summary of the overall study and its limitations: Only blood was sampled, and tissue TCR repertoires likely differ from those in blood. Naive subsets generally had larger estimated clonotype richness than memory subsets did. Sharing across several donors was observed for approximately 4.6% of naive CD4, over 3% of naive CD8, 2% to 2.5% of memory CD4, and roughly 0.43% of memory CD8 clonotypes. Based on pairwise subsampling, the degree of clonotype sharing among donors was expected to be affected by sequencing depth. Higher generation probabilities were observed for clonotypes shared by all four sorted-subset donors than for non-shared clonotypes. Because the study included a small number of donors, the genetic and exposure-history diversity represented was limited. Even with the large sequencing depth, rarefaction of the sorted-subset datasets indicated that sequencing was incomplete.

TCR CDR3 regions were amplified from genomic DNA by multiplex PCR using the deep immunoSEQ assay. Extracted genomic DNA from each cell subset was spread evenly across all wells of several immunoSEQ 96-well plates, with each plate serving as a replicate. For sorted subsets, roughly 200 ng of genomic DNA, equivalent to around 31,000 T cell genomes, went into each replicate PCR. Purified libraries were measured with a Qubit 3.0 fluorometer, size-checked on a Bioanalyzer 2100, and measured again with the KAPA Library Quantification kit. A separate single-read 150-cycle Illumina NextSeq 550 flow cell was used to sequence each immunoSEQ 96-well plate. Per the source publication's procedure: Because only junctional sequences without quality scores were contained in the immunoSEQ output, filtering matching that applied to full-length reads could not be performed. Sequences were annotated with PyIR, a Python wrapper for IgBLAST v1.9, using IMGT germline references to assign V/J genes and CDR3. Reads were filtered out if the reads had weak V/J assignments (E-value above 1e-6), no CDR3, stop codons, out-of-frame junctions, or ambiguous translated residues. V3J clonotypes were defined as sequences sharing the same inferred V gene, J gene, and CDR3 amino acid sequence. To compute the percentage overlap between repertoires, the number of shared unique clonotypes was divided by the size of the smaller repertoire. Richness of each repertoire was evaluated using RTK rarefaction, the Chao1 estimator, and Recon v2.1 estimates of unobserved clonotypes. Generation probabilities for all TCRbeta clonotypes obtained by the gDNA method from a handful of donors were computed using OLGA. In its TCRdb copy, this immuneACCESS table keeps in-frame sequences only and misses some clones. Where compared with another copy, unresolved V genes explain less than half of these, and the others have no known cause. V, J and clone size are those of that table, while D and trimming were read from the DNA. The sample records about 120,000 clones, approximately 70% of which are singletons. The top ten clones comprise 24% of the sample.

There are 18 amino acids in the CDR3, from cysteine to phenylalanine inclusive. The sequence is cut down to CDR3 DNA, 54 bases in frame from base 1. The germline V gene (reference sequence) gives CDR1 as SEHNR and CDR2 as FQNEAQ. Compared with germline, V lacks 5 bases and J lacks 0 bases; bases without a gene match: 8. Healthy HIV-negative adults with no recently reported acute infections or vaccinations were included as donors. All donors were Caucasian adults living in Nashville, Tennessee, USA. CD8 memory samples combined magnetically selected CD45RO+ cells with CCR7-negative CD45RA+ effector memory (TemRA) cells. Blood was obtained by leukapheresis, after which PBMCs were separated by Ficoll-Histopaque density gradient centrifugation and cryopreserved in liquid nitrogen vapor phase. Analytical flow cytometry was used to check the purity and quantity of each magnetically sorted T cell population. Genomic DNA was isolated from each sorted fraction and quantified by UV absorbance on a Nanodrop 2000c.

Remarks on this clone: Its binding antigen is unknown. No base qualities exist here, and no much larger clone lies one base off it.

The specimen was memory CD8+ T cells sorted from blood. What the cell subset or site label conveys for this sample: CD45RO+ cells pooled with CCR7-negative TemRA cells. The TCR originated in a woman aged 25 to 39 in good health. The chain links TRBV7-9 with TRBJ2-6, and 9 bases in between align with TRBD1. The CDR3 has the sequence CASSVRDRAYSGANVLTF. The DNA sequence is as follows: TGTGCCAGCAGCGTACGGGACAGGGCCTACTCTGGGGCCAACGTCCTGACTTTC.